Presented here are 24 T cell receptor beta chains from one specimen sequenced in a study of blood T cell repertoires in COVID-19. Assay: immunoSEQ multiplex PCR; the TCRdb copy retains only in-frame clones and omits some. The table lists 150,000 to 200,000 clones, around 82% of them singletons, with 3.6% in the top ten. Sequencing was carried out using PBMCs or T cells enriched from blood (not recorded which). These receptors were obtained from a woman aged 50 to 65 in a cohort exposed to, infected with or recovered from COVID-19 (not recorded which).

The rearrangement uses TRBV5-5 and TRBJ1-5; no clear D gene. V lost 0 bases, J lost 0 bases, and 4 bases lay in between. Germline CDR1 reads SGHKS; CDR2 reads YYEKEE (reference sequence). The CDR3 length is 14 residues. CDR3 region: CASSLDYSNQPQHF. The CDR3 DNA is TGTGCCAGCAGCTTGGACTATAGCAATCAGCCCCAGCATTTT.

The chain is built from TRBV6-2 or TRBV6-3 and TRBJ1-1; TRBD1 matches at 7 bases. Trimming cost V 6 bases and J 5 bases; bases outside gene matches: 6. Germline V CDR1 and CDR2: MNHEY, SVGEGT. CDR3 length: 13 residues. The CDR3: CASSGQAGTEAFF. As DNA, the CDR3 is TGTGCCAGCAGCGGACAGGCGGGGACTGAAGCTTTCTTT.

This rearrangement joins TRBV29-1 to TRBJ2-1; TRBD2 is a possible D gene (5 bases). This CDR3 is 12 amino acids long. V was cut by 5 bases and J by 7 bases, with 12 bases left in between. Germline-derived CDR1 and CDR2 are SQVTM and ANQGSEA. The CDR3 spells CSVRPWENEQFF. CDR3 bases: TGCAGCGTTCGCCCCTGGGAGAATGAGCAGTTCTTC.

This clone has just a few counts. This chain connects TRBV3-1 (or the pseudogene TRBV3-2) to TRBJ2-7, with 8 bases identical to TRBD1. CDR3 length equals 14 residues. Germline V gene data show CDR1 as LGHDT and CDR2 as YNNKEL (reference sequence). Trimming cost V 4 bases and J 2 bases; bases outside gene matches: 4. As DNA, the CDR3 is TGTGCCAGCAGCCTACGGACAGGGCCCTACGAGCAGTACTTC. Amino acids: CASSLRTGPYEQYF.

The rearrangement joins TRBV21-1 to TRBJ2-3; the D call of TRBD2 is as the table states it, not checked on the DNA. TRBV21-1 is noted as a pseudogene. The CDR3 is made up of 17 amino acids. This chain's CDR3 is CASSKGGTGGPQDTQYF. In DNA form, the CDR3 reads TGTGCCAGCAGCAAAGGAGGTACGGGAGGGCCCCAAGATACGCAGTATTTT.

The V call is TRBV19, the J call TRBJ2-3, with TRBD2 matching 7 bases. The V gene's germline CDR1 is LNHDA and CDR2 SQIVND (reference sequence). V trimming: 1 base; J trimming: 6 bases; junction bases outside the gene matches: 4. The CDR3 runs to 14 residues. This chain's CDR3 is CASSIVRGYDTQYF. CDR3 nucleotide sequence: TGTGCCAGTAGTATAGTGCGGGGGTACGATACGCAGTATTTT.

The V call is TRBV12-3 or TRBV12-4, the J call TRBJ1-1; no clear D gene. Trimming removed 5 bases at V and 0 bases at J, with 7 bases between. This CDR3 is built from 13 residues. The CDR3 loop is CASSPLMNTEAFF. The CDR3 region has the DNA TGTGCCAGCAGTCCCCTTATGAACACTGAAGCTTTCTTT.

This sequence joins TRBV27 and TRBJ1-3, with 8 bases lining up with TRBD1. V trimming: 0 bases; J trimming: 8 bases; junction bases outside the gene matches: 6. Germline CDR1 is MNHEY and CDR2 is SMNVEV (reference sequence). The CDR3 has 15 residues. CDR3 coding DNA: TGTGCCAGCAGTTTATCGGGGACAGGACGTTACACCATATATTTT. It specifies CASSLSGTGRYTIYF.

The chain has TRBV5-4 and TRBJ2-7; 7 nucleotides match TRBD2. With V trimmed by 0 bases and J by 2 bases, 5 bases remained unmatched. There are 15 residues in the CDR3. Germline CDR1 SGHNT, CDR2 YYREEE (reference sequence). The CDR3 DNA reads as TGTGCCAGCAGCTTGGAAGGAGGGAGGGCCTACGAGCAGTACTTC. This sequence encodes CASSLEGGRAYEQYF. Full variable domain (remainder filled in from reference TRBV5-4 and TRBJ2-7): ETGVTQSPTHLIKTRGQQVTLRCSSQSGHNTVSWYQQALGQGPQFIFQYYREEENGRGNFPPRFSGLQFPNYSSELNVNALELDDSALYLCASSLEGGRAYEQYFGPGTRLTVT.

This clone is a singleton in its sample. The chain employs TRBV28 and TRBJ2-2, with 9 bases identical to TRBD1. Germline V gene data show CDR1 as MDHEN and CDR2 as SYDVKM. The CDR3 covers 16 residues. The CDR3 region has the DNA TGTGCAATCAGGTCGGGACAGGGTATGAACACCGGGGAGCTGTTTTTT. Translating gives CAIRSGQGMNTGELFF.

The chain uses TRBV4-1 and TRBJ2-3, with D possibly matching TRBD2 (5 bases). CDR1 and CDR2 from the germline V gene are MGHRA and YSYEKL. V lost 0 bases and J lost 1, with 8 bases in between. The CDR3 spans 15 residues. The CDR3 spells CASSQDSGGTDTQYF. The CDR3 coding sequence is TGCGCCAGCAGCCAAGATTCCGGGGGCACAGATACGCAGTATTTT.

The rearrangement joins TRBV2 to TRBJ1-2; 10 nucleotides match TRBD1. The CDR3 spans 17 residues. The germline V gene has CDR1 SNHLY and CDR2 FYNNEI. V lost 7 bases, J lost 7 bases, and 18 bases stayed unmatched. CDR3 residues: CASNTRRGGTGDSGYTF. The CDR3 DNA sequence: TGTGCCAGCAATACTCGAAGGGGAGGGACAGGGGATTCTGGCTACACCTTC.

This clone has a count of ten or more. The rearrangement joins TRBV18 to TRBJ1-5, with D uncertain. The CDR3 runs to 13 residues. The germline V gene has CDR1 KGHSH and CDR2 LQKENI. Trimming removed 5 bases from V and 4 bases from J, with 9 bases in between. The CDR3: CASSEAENQPQHF. CDR3 bases: TGTGCCAGCTCAGAGGCTGAAAATCAGCCCCAGCATTTT.

This clone was seen at least ten times. The rearrangement uses TRBV4-2 and TRBJ2-5, with 8 bases that match TRBD2. V lost 5 bases to trimming and J lost 1 base; unmatched junction nucleotides: 6. This CDR3 contains 15 residues. Germline-derived CDR1 and CDR2 are LGHNA and YNFKEQ. The CDR3 region is CASSKSGGPQETQYF. In DNA, the CDR3 is TGTGCCAGCAGCAAAAGCGGGGGCCCCCAAGAGACCCAGTACTTC.

The J gene is TRBJ1-5, the V gene TRBV19, with TRBD1 matching 8 bases. Germline V gene data show CDR1 as LNHDA and CDR2 as SQIVND (reference sequence). With V trimmed by 7 bases and J by 11 bases, 7 bases remained unmatched. The CDR3 length is 12 residues. The CDR3 DNA reads TGTGCCAGTACCGACAGGGGAGAGACCCAGCATTTT. Translation gives CASTDRGETQHF.

The V gene is TRBV28, the J gene TRBJ1-4, with TRBD1 matching over 8 bases. Germline CDR1 MDHEN, CDR2 SYDVKM. The CDR3 loop spans 14 amino acids. V shed 5 bases, J shed 8 bases, and the junction held 7 bases outside the gene matches. CDR3 sequence reads: CASSEGRGLEKLFF. The CDR3 nucleotides are TGTGCCAGCAGTGAGGGCAGGGGGCTGGAAAAACTGTTTTTT.

V is TRBV28 and J is TRBJ1-3; 9 bases are a match to TRBD1. Germline CDR1 MDHEN, CDR2 SYDVKM. V shed 6 bases and J 3 bases; nucleotides not matched to a gene: 3. The CDR3 is 14 residues long. CDR3 sequence reads: CASSRTGVGNTIYF. The CDR3 coding sequence is TGTGCCAGCAGCCGGACAGGGGTTGGAAACACCATATATTTT.

The CDR3 nucleotides are TGTGCCAGCTTGGTGGGACAGCAAATTTCTGAAAAACTGTTTTTT. Residues: CASLVGQQISEKLFF. The gene calls are TRBV2 and TRBJ1-4; 7 nucleotides match TRBD1. The germline CDR1 and CDR2 sequences are SNHLY and FYNNEI. CDR3 size: 15 residues. V was pared by 8 bases and J by 7 bases, with 13 bases of the junction left unmatched.

The chain links TRBV28 to TRBJ1-2; D may be TRBD1 (5 bases). CDR1 is MDHEN and CDR2 is SYDVKM in the germline V gene. The CDR3 has 14 amino acids. V lost 2 bases to trimming and J lost 8 bases, with 15 bases between them. The CDR3 nucleotides are TGTGCCAGCAGTTTACCCGGGGGAGGGCGGGGCTACACCTTC. This translates into CASSLPGGGRGYTF.

The V and J genes are TRBV7-3 and TRBJ2-3; 9 nucleotides align to TRBD2. The CDR3 is 14 amino acids. Germline V lookup: CDR1 SGHTA, CDR2 FQGTGA. The ends lost 4 bases at V and 7 bases at J; junction bases unmatched: 6. CDR3 nucleotides: TGTGCCAGCAGCTCGAGCGGGGGGCCTAATACGCAGTATTTT. This encodes CASSSSGGPNTQYF.

The chain employs TRBV4-2 and TRBJ1-1; no definite D call. Germline V lookup: CDR1 LGHNA, CDR2 YNFKEQ. The CDR3 loop spans 15 amino acids. V was cut by 4 bases and J by 0 bases, with 12 bases left in between. The CDR3 DNA reads as TGTGCCAGCAGCCGACAAATGGTCCTGAACACTGAAGCTTTCTTT. Translation gives CASSRQMVLNTEAFF.

This clone has a single count. The rearrangement links TRBV19 to TRBJ1-1; D may be TRBD1 (5 bases). The ends were cut back, 5 bases at V and 3 bases at J, with 10 bases in the middle. Per the germline V gene, CDR1 is LNHDA and CDR2 is SQIVND (reference sequence). The CDR3 runs 13 residues. Here the CDR3 reads CASSSTGDTEAFF. CDR3 in DNA: TGTGCCAGTAGTTCTACGGGGGACACTGAAGCTTTCTTT.

The V gene is TRBV6-1, the J gene TRBJ1-1; TRBD1 matches 8 bases. V dropped 2 bases and J dropped 3; count of bases not matched to a gene: 11. Germline V gives CDR1 MNHNS, CDR2 SASEGT. The CDR3 has 17 amino acids. This CDR3 reads CASSENRAGGSHTEAFF. CDR3 nucleotides: TGTGCCAGCAGTGAAAATCGGGCAGGGGGCTCTCACACTGAAGCTTTCTTT.

In its sample, this clone was seen once. This chain connects TRBV5-1 to TRBJ2-5, with 10 bases identical to TRBD1. The CDR3 totals 15 residues. Trimming took 0 bases from V and 5 from J; bases not matched to a gene: 4. Looked up from germline, CDR1 is SGHRS and CDR2 is YFSETQ. The CDR3 loop reads CASSLEDRGLETQYF. CDR3 nucleotides: TGCGCCAGCAGCTTGGAAGACAGGGGGCTTGAGACCCAGTACTTC. Based on the CDR3 plus reference TRBV5-1 and TRBJ2-5, the full variable domain is KAGVTQTPRYLIKTRGQQVTLSCSPISGHRSVSWYQQTPGQGLQFLFEYFSETQRNKGNFPGRFSGRQFSNSRSEMNVSTLELGDSALYLCASSLEDRGLETQYFGPGTRLLVL.